The 22 T cell receptor beta chains in this list originate from one sample, sequenced in a study of CD8+ T cells in alopecia areata. Cells that came from pooled cutaneous lymph nodes were sorted using CD4, CD8alpha, NKG2D, NKG2ACE and other markers. RNA extraction was followed by reverse transcription into cDNA, which acted as the sequencing template. Clones were sequenced by immunoSEQ multiplex PCR, and TCRdb holds only the in-frame ones, with some missing. The table lists about 270,000 clones, with no singletons. Sequencing was carried out using CD4+ T cells sorted from a lymph node. The source of these receptors is a C3H/HeJ mouse with alopecia areata. This mouse strain has H2-k as its MHC haplotype.

Details on this clone: Mouse names are used for the genes. The read halts 4 residues ahead of the CDR3 end, with the missing end drawn from the germline J gene. V and J are TRBV13-3 and TRBJ2-7, with 7 bases identical to TRBD1. Per germline, CDR1 NNHDY and CDR2 SYVADS. The CDR3 has 14 amino acids. J lost 2 bases, V lost 0 bases, and 2 bases had no gene match. The CDR3 DNA, read in part, is TGTGCCAGCAGTGATGATGGGACAGCCTAT. This translates into CASSDDGTAY. The CDR3 as a whole reads CASSDDGTAYEQYF.

This clone was detected only a few times. These gene names are mouse names. CDR3 protein: CASKRDRGSNSPLYF. The covered CDR3 bases are TGTGCCAGCAAAAGGGACAGGGGGAGTAATTCGCCC. The rearrangement uses TRBV19 and TRBJ1-6; TRBD1 matches 11 bases. The read falls 3 residues short of the CDR3 end, and the missing part is taken from the germline J gene. TRBJ1-6 carries the ORF label, with uncertain function. Trimming removed 6 bases from V and 6 bases from J; junction bases left unmatched: 5. The CDR3 contains 15 residues. The germline CDR1 and CDR2 sequences are FNHDT and SITEND (reference sequence).

As regards this clone: Mouse gene names apply. From the germline J gene comes the end of the CDR3, since the read stops 4 residues before it. This chain connects TRBV1 to TRBJ2-5; 9 bases are a match to TRBD2. CDR1 and CDR2 from the germline V gene are NSQYPW and LRSPGD (reference sequence). This CDR3 spans 13 amino acids. The CDR3: CTCSTGTGDTQYF. CDR3 DNA (partial): TGCACCTGCAGTACCGGGACTGGGGAC.

About this clone itself: Mouse germline and gene names are used. The read is 4 residues too short to cover the CDR3 end, so that end is filled in from the germline J gene. The rearrangement joins TRBV13-2 to TRBJ2-2; tentative D call: TRBD2 (7 bases). Trimming removed 2 bases from V and 4 bases from J, with 12 bases in between. Germline values: CDR1 NNHNN, CDR2 SYGAGS (reference sequence). This CDR3 has 15 residues. The sequenced CDR3 bases are TGTGCCAGCGGTGAAGGGTGGGGGGCCACCGGG. This gives the protein CASGEGWGATG. The whole CDR3 region reads CASGEGWGATGQLYF.

A word on this clone: The gene names here belong to mouse. The read ends 4 residues early relative to the CDR3; the germline J gene fills the gap. The chain is built from TRBV19 and TRBJ2-1; 11 bases match TRBD1. Germline CDR1 and CDR2: FNHDT and SITEND (reference sequence). The CDR3 extends over 15 amino acids. The part of the CDR3 DNA that was read is TGTGCCAGCAGCACCGGGACAGGGGGTTGGGCT. As protein: CASSTGTGGWA. The full CDR3 reads CASSTGTGGWAEQFF.

In the case of this clone: The listed genes are named as in mouse. The read halts 3 residues ahead of the CDR3 end, with the missing end drawn from the germline J gene. V usage is TRBV19 and J usage is TRBJ1-6, with D possibly TRBD1 on 5 matching bases. Being an ORF, TRBJ1-6 has a function that is uncertain. V lost 5 bases to trimming and J lost 5 bases, with 8 bases between them. The CDR3 contains 13 residues. Germline values: CDR1 FNHDT, CDR2 SITEND (reference sequence). CDR3 DNA (partial): TGTGCCAGCAGCTTCAGGGATAATTCGCCC. It codes for CASSFRDNSP. The whole CDR3 region reads CASSFRDNSPLYF.

This clone was seen a handful of times. The gene symbols are mouse symbols. The read halts 4 residues ahead of the CDR3 end, with the missing end drawn from the germline J gene. The V and J genes are TRBV13-1 and TRBJ2-1, with D perhaps matching TRBD1 (5 bases). The length of the CDR3 is 13 residues. V was pared by 2 bases and J by 3 bases, with 6 bases between. CDR1 is NSHNY and CDR2 is SYGAGN in the germline V gene. The chain's CDR3 is CASSEGVYAEQFF. The CDR3 DNA, read in part, is TGTGCCAGCAGTGAAGGGGTCTATGCT.

In regard to this clone: Gene names are mouse gene names. From the germline J gene comes the end of the CDR3, since the read stops 3 residues before it. This rearrangement joins TRBV13-3 to TRBJ1-6; 10 bases align to TRBD1. TRBJ1-6 is an ORF for which the function is uncertain. Germline assignment: CDR1 NNHDY and CDR2 SYVADS. With 4 bases clipped from V and 5 bases from J, the junction kept 3 bases outside the gene matches. This CDR3 region has 15 residues. The sequenced part of the CDR3 DNA is TGTGCCAGCAGTAGCGGGACAGGGGATAATTCGCCC. It specifies CASSSGTGDNSP. The CDR3 reads in full as CASSSGTGDNSPLYF.

This clone was found a few times. The gene names here belong to mouse. The read comes to an end 4 residues before the CDR3 does, leaving the germline J gene to fill in the end. Within the sample, other DNA sequences also encode this same CDR3. The rearrangement joins TRBV19 to TRBJ1-2, with 9 bases that match TRBD1. The CDR3 totals 15 residues. Germline V gene sequence: CDR1 FNHDT, CDR2 SITEND (reference sequence). V gave up 2 bases and J gave up 1 base; unmatched junction bases: 3. This chain's CDR3 is CASSIPGQGNSDYTF. Incomplete CDR3 DNA: TGTGCCAGCAGTATCCCGGGACAGGGAAACTCC. Full variable domain (missing parts from reference TRBV19 and TRBJ1-2): GGIITQTPKFLIGQEGQKLTLKCQQNFNHDTMYWYRQDSGKGLRLIYYSITENDLQKGDLSEGYDASREKKSSFSLTVTSAQKNEMAVFLCASSIPGQGNSDYTFGSGTRLLVI.

This clone was seen a handful of times. Gene names are mouse gene names. The read ends 4 residues early relative to the CDR3; the germline J gene fills the gap. Other DNA sequences within the sample encode an identical CDR3. This sequence joins TRBV13-3 and TRBJ2-5; TRBD2 aligns across 8 bases. The CDR3 contains 14 residues. Germline CDR1 NNHDY, CDR2 SYVADS. The sequenced CDR3 bases are TGTGCCAGCAGTGATGCTGGGGGGAGGGAC. It encodes CASSDAGGRD. The entire CDR3 is CASSDAGGRDTQYF.

This clone has a handful of counts. Any gene name here is a mouse gene name. The CDR3 end falls 4 residues outside the read, so it is completed with the germline J gene. The sample contains more than one DNA sequence encoding this CDR3. The chain carries TRBV13-3 and TRBJ1-1; TRBD1 is a possible D gene (6 bases). This CDR3 has 13 residues. In germline, CDR1 is NNHDY, CDR2 SYVADS. V gave up 4 bases and J gave up 0 bases, with 7 bases separating them. This CDR3 reads CASSPGANTEVFF. The CDR3 DNA, read in part, is TGTGCCAGCAGTCCAGGGGCAAACACA.

To note about this clone: All gene names here are mouse names. The missing CDR3 end, 4 residues past where the read stops, is filled in from the germline J gene. The V call is TRBV17, the J call TRBJ1-1; 10 positions agree with TRBD1. The V gene's germline CDR1 is MNHDT and CDR2 YYDKIL. The CDR3 sequence is 12 residues long. The part of the CDR3 DNA that was read is TGTGCTAGCAGTCGGGACAGGGGA. Translating gives CASSRDRG. The complete CDR3 sequence is CASSRDRGEVFF.

This clone showed up just a few times. Gene names follow the mouse nomenclature. The read ends 3 residues before the CDR3 terminus; that terminus is restored from the germline J gene. V is TRBV13-2 and J is TRBJ1-6; no clear D gene. TRBJ1-6 is marked as an open reading frame, function uncertain. Germline V gene lookup returns CDR1 NNHNN and CDR2 SYGAGS (reference sequence). Trimming stripped 0 bases from V and 9 bases from J, with 7 bases between. CDR3 length: 13 residues. This CDR3 reads CASGDAGLSPLYF. Partial CDR3 DNA: TGTGCCAGCGGTGATGCAGGACTTTCGCCC.

Comment on this clone: Mouse germline and gene names are used. The CDR3 goes on 4 residues after the read ends, and that part is filled in from the germline J gene. The sample carries other DNA sequences with the same CDR3. The rearrangement uses TRBV5 and TRBJ2-1; 8 bases fit TRBD1. The CDR3 covers 15 residues. CDR1 LGHNA and CDR2 YNLKQL come from the germline V gene (reference sequence). The ends lost 1 base at V and 3 bases at J; junction bases unmatched: 2. CDR3 DNA (partial): TGTGCCAGCAGCCAAGCCGGGACAGGCTATGCT. It yields the protein CASSQAGTGYA. The entire CDR3 protein reads CASSQAGTGYAEQFF.

There are a few counts of this clone. Gene names are mouse gene names. Read data end 4 residues before the CDR3 end; the end is taken from the germline J gene. The chain carries TRBV13-1 and TRBJ2-7, with 10 bases that match TRBD1. Germline V gene sequence: CDR1 NSHNY, CDR2 SYGAGN. This CDR3 contains 15 residues. CDR3 sequence reads: CASSDEGGQGYEQYF. CDR3 bases read: TGTGCCAGCAGTGATGAAGGGGGACAGGGGTAT.

With regard to this clone: Mouse gene names apply. The CDR3 end lies 3 residues beyond the end of the read and is filled in from the germline J gene. V gene TRBV13-1 combines with J gene TRBJ1-6, with D possibly TRBD1 on 5 matching bases. TRBJ1-6 is identified as an open reading frame with a role that is uncertain. This CDR3 is 15 amino acids long. With 5 bases removed from V and 0 bases from J, the gap between germline ends came to 9 bases. Per the germline V gene, CDR1 is NSHNY and CDR2 is SYGAGN. CDR3 bases read: TGTGCCAGCAGCGTGACAGATTCCTATAATTCGCCC. Its protein is CASSVTDSYNSP. The entire CDR3 protein reads CASSVTDSYNSPLYF.

This clone was seen more than once but under ten times. These gene names are mouse names. Coverage ceases 4 residues before the CDR3 finishes, and the germline J gene fills in the end. The gene calls are TRBV13-3 and TRBJ2-2; 8 bases are a match to TRBD1. The CDR3 is 15 amino acids. Germline CDR1 and CDR2: NNHDY and SYVADS. The trim removed 4 bases at V and 3 bases at J, leaving 5 bases unmatched. CDR3 in amino acids: CASSSRGLDTGQLYF. The CDR3 bases that were read are TGTGCCAGCAGTAGCAGGGGGCTGGACACCGGG.

This clone was detected only a few times. Gene names and germline refer to mouse. The sequence runs out 4 residues before the end of the CDR3; the remainder is reconstructed from the germline J gene. V and J are TRBV5 and TRBJ2-5; TRBD2 is a possible D gene (6 bases). V lost 5 bases and J lost 3, with 9 bases in between. The CDR3 runs to 13 residues. Germline CDR1 reads LGHNA; CDR2 reads YNLKQL (reference sequence). CDR3 DNA (partial): TGTGCCAGCAGCTCTGGGGAACAAGAC. Its translation is CASSSGEQD. The CDR3 in its entirety is CASSSGEQDTQYF.

Points on this clone: Gene names and germline refer to mouse. Read data end 4 residues before the CDR3 end; the end is taken from the germline J gene. This sequence joins TRBV13-2 and TRBJ2-3; no clear D gene. The CDR3 extends over 13 amino acids. V lost 0 bases and J 2 bases, leaving 4 bases between the germline ends. Germline CDR1 is NNHNN and CDR2 is SYGAGS (reference sequence). Partial CDR3 DNA: TGTGCCAGCGGTGATGCAGATGCAGAA. It codes for CASGDADAE. The complete CDR3 sequence is CASGDADAETLYF.

Of note for this clone: Gene labels here are mouse ones. With the read ending 4 residues before the CDR3 end, the germline J gene is used to fill in that end. V is TRBV13-2 and J is TRBJ1-2, with D possibly TRBD1 on 6 matching bases. Per the germline V gene, CDR1 is NNHNN and CDR2 is SYGAGS (reference sequence). The CDR3 totals 14 residues. Trimming removed 5 bases from V and 0 bases from J, with 11 bases in between. The DNA read from the CDR3 is TGTGCCAGCGGCCGGGACAAAACAAACTCC. The encoded protein is CASGRDKTNS. The complete CDR3 protein is CASGRDKTNSDYTF.

Note on this clone: Here the gene names and germline are mouse. This CDR3 is also generated by other DNA sequences in the sample. CDR3 in amino acids: CASSPLWGNYAEQFF. CDR3 DNA (partial): TGTGCCAGCAGTCCCCTCTGGGGGAACTATGCT. The chain joins TRBV19 to TRBJ2-1, with 7 bases lining up with TRBD2. The CDR3 end falls 4 residues outside the read, so it is completed with the germline J gene. This CDR3 spans 15 amino acids. In germline, CDR1 is FNHDT, CDR2 SITEND (reference sequence). The V and J ends lost 4 bases and 1 base, in that order; junction bases with no gene match: 5.

To note about this clone: Genes and germline are mouse. With the read ending 4 residues before the CDR3 end, the germline J gene is used to fill in that end. Other DNA variants within this sample encode the same CDR3. The chain employs TRBV1 and TRBJ2-3, with TRBD1 identical over 7 bases. The CDR3 consists of 15 residues. Germline assignment: CDR1 NSQYPW and CDR2 LRSPGD (reference sequence). V lost 3 bases, J lost 0 bases, and 3 bases stayed unmatched. CDR3 bases read: TGCACCTGCAGTGCCCCGGGACAGAGTGCAGAA. Protein sequence: CTCSAPGQSAE. The entire CDR3 protein reads CTCSAPGQSAETLYF.